The rows below give T cell receptor beta chains drawn from one sample of a study of blood T cells in healthy people across ages. TCRdb re-called the 5' RACE reads with MiXCR, one entry per CDR3 protein. The sample has approximately 820,000 distinct CDR3 sequences; 44% are singletons. Sequencing used blood. The receptor set was obtained from a man aged 55-75 years in good health. Both conserved end residues are part of each CDR3. A D gene is named only where the DNA matches it firmly. Clone size is shown for a subset of rows, as once, few, many or a class of expanded clone.

size: few; D: TRBD1; J: TRBJ1-2; V: TRBV6-2/TRBV6-3; CDR3: CASSSRDRIINYGYTF; DNA: TGTGCCAGCAGCAGCCGGGACAGGATAATTAACTATGGCTACACCTTC
size: NA; D: TRBD2; J: TRBJ2-5; V: TRBV29-1; CDR3: CSVEEGTSGGVIGTQYF; DNA: TGCAGCGTTGAGGAGGGGACTAGCGGGGGGGTCATTGGGACCCAGTACTTC
size: NA; D: TRBD1; J: TRBJ2-7; V: TRBV10-2; CDR3: CASMVGQGASCEQYF; DNA: TGCGCCAGCATGGTAGGGCAGGGGGCCTCCTGCGAGCAGTACTTC
size: NA; D: NA; J: TRBJ2-7; V: TRBV18; CDR3: CASSQPKAGTTYEQYF; DNA: TGTGCCAGCTCTCAACCTAAAGCCGGGACAACCTACGAGCAGTACTTC
size: NA; D: NA; J: TRBJ1-1; V: TRBV5-6; CDR3: CASSLYWGRMSVNTEAFF; DNA: TGTGCCAGCAGCTTGTATTGGGGGCGGATGAGTGTGAACACTGAAGCTTTCTTT
size: few; D: NA; J: TRBJ2-5; V: TRBV14; CDR3: CASSQDFRRQETQYF; DNA: TGTGCCAGCAGCCAAGATTTTCGCAGACAAGAGACCCAGTACTTC
size: NA; D: NA; J: TRBJ2-3; V: TRBV7-2; CDR3: CASSPEWGGPPDTQYF; DNA: TGTGCCAGCAGCCCCGAATGGGGGGGGCCTCCAGATACGCAGTATTTT
size: few; D: NA; J: TRBJ2-6; V: TRBV5-6; CDR3: CASSNGQAGANVLTF; DNA: TGTGCCAGCAGCAACGGACAAGCTGGGGCCAACGTCCTGACTTTC
size: NA; D: NA; J: TRBJ1-5; V: TRBV28; CDR3: CAGGKGFQPQHF; DNA: TGTGCCGGCGGCAAGGGATTCCAGCCCCAGCATTTT
size: NA; D: TRBD2; J: TRBJ2-1; V: TRBV4-1; CDR3: CASSQASGLAGEDEQFF; DNA: TGCGCCAGCAGCCAAGCGTCGGGACTAGCGGGAGAAGATGAGCAGTTCTTC
size: few; D: NA; J: TRBJ1-5; V: TRBV4-1; CDR3: CASSPLPGTVTSNQPQHF; DNA: TGCGCCAGCAGCCCGCTCCCTGGGACGGTCACAAGCAATCAGCCCCAGCATTTT
size: few; D: NA; J: TRBJ2-1; V: TRBV5-5; CDR3: CASSLLGGAGNEQFF; DNA: TGTGCCAGCAGCCTCCTGGGGGGGGCCGGCAATGAGCAGTTCTTC
size: NA; D: NA; J: TRBJ1-5; V: TRBV28; CDR3: CASSMPPGNQPQHF; DNA: TGTGCCAGCAGCATGCCCCCGGGGAATCAGCCCCAGCATTTT
size: NA; D: NA; J: TRBJ1-2; V: TRBV5-5; CDR3: CASSKDPDSNYGYTF; DNA: TGTGCCAGCAGTAAAGATCCAGACTCCAACTATGGCTACACCTTC
size: NA; D: NA; J: TRBJ1-5; V: TRBV6-5; CDR3: CASSYPGQGGVSNQPQHF; DNA: TGTGCCAGCAGTTACCCGGGGCAGGGAGGAGTGAGCAATCAGCCCCAGCATTTT
size: NA; D: NA; J: TRBJ2-1; V: TRBV6-1; CDR3: CASHPYLQLNEQFF; DNA: TGTGCCAGCCATCCCTATCTCCAACTGAATGAGCAGTTCTTC
size: few; D: TRBD2; J: TRBJ2-1; V: TRBV7-2; CDR3: CASSPGLAGANEQFF; DNA: TGTGCCAGCAGCCCTGGACTAGCGGGTGCAAATGAGCAGTTCTTC
size: NA; D: TRBD1; J: TRBJ2-3; V: TRBV5-1; CDR3: CASSVAGTGDTDTQYF; DNA: TGCGCCAGCAGCGTGGCCGGGACAGGGGACACAGATACGCAGTATTTT
size: NA; D: NA; J: TRBJ2-7; V: TRBV27; CDR3: CASTSSSGWDEQYF; DNA: TGTGCCAGCACCTCGAGCAGTGGGTGGGACGAGCAGTACTTC
size: NA; D: NA; J: TRBJ2-3; V: TRBV12-3/TRBV12-4; CDR3: CASSLTRTTDTQYF; DNA: TGTGCCAGCAGTCTGACTAGAACGACAGATACGCAGTATTTT
size: NA; D: NA; J: TRBJ2-1; V: TRBV10-3; CDR3: CAISGWTSANEQFF; DNA: TGTGCCATCAGTGGTTGGACTTCTGCCAATGAGCAGTTCTTC
size: NA; D: TRBD2; J: TRBJ2-3; V: TRBV20-1; CDR3: CSAGQGTRGDTQYF; DNA: TGCAGTGCTGGCCAAGGGACTAGGGGAGATACGCAGTATTTT
size: NA; D: NA; J: TRBJ2-1; V: TRBV7-2; CDR3: CASSLSGTRRPNSYNEQFF; DNA: TGTGCCAGCAGCTTATCTGGGACCAGACGGCCGAATTCCTACAATGAGCAGTTCTTC
size: few; D: NA; J: TRBJ1-5; V: TRBV6-2/TRBV6-3; CDR3: CASSYSNSNQPQHF; DNA: TGTGCCAGCAGTTACTCGAATAGCAATCAGCCCCAGCATTTT
size: few; D: TRBD2; J: TRBJ2-7; V: TRBV28; CDR3: CASSLALAGWYEQYF; DNA: TGTGCCAGCAGTTTAGCTTTAGCGGGGTGGTACGAGCAGTACTTC
size: once; D: NA; J: TRBJ2-1; V: TRBV6-5; CDR3: CASSSDPTSEQFF; DNA: TGTGCCAGCAGTTCGGACCCCACGAGTGAGCAGTTCTTC
size: few; D: NA; J: TRBJ2-3; V: TRBV4-2; CDR3: CASSQEWDQSTDTQYF; DNA: TGTGCCAGCAGCCAAGAATGGGACCAGAGCACAGATACGCAGTATTTT
size: few; D: NA; J: TRBJ1-5; V: TRBV5-5; CDR3: CASSLTSYSNQPQHF; DNA: TGTGCCAGCAGCTTGACGTCTTATAGCAATCAGCCCCAGCATTTT
size: few; D: NA; J: TRBJ1-1; V: TRBV6-2/TRBV6-3; CDR3: CASSPTPSGHLHTEAFF; DNA: TGTGCCAGCAGTCCTACCCCGTCCGGCCATCTTCACACTGAAGCTTTCTTT
size: NA; D: NA; J: TRBJ2-7; V: TRBV27; CDR3: CASSSGLGAGDAYEQYF; DNA: TGTGCCAGCAGTTCAGGCCTCGGTGCGGGCGATGCCTACGAGCAGTACTTC
size: few; D: NA; J: TRBJ2-7; V: TRBV20-1; CDR3: CSAQDGYEQYF; DNA: TGCAGTGCTCAGGACGGCTACGAGCAGTACTTC
size: NA; D: TRBD1; J: TRBJ2-7; V: TRBV5-1; CDR3: CASSLAGQYYEQYF; DNA: TGCGCCAGCAGCTTGGCGGGACAGTACTACGAGCAGTACTTC
size: NA; D: TRBD2; J: TRBJ2-3; V: TRBV6-5; CDR3: CASRETLAGGQYF; DNA: TGTGCCAGCAGAGAGACCTTAGCGGGGGGACAGTATTTT
size: NA; D: NA; J: TRBJ2-7; V: TRBV7-2; CDR3: CASSLVDLPDSYEQYF; DNA: TGTGCCAGCAGCTTAGTCGACCTTCCAGATTCCTACGAGCAGTACTTC
size: NA; D: NA; J: TRBJ1-2; V: TRBV9; CDR3: CASSVGRILGGGYTF; DNA: TGTGCCAGCAGCGTAGGGCGGATTCTTGGGGGTGGCTACACCTTC
size: few; D: NA; J: TRBJ2-5; V: TRBV24-1; CDR3: CATSQPRGPQETQYF; DNA: TGTGCCACCAGTCAACCCCGGGGGCCCCAAGAGACCCAGTACTTC
size: NA; D: NA; J: TRBJ2-3; V: TRBV20-1; CDR3: CSARSEITDTQYF; DNA: TGCAGTGCTAGATCAGAGATCACAGATACGCAGTATTTT
size: once; D: NA; J: TRBJ1-3; V: TRBV18; CDR3: CASSATIPGNTIYF; DNA: TGTGCCAGCTCGGCGACCATACCTGGAAACACCATATATTTT
size: NA; D: NA; J: TRBJ1-4; V: TRBV29-1; CDR3: CSVDENEKLFF; DNA: TGCAGCGTCGACGAGAATGAAAAACTGTTTTTT
size: many; D: NA; J: TRBJ2-1; V: TRBV7-2; CDR3: CASSFGLPNEQFF; DNA: TGTGCCAGCAGCTTTGGACTCCCCAATGAGCAGTTCTTC
size: NA; D: TRBD2; J: TRBJ2-5; V: TRBV6-1; CDR3: CASSELAGGPGEQYF; DNA: TGTGCCAGCAGTGAACTAGCGGGGGGGCCAGGAGAGCAGTACTTC
size: few; D: TRBD2; J: TRBJ2-3; V: TRBV9; CDR3: CASSPSSGGSDTQYF; DNA: TGTGCCAGCAGCCCCAGTAGCGGGGGGTCGGATACGCAGTATTTT